This T cell receptor beta chain was sequenced in a study of T cell responses to AZD1222 COVID-19 vaccine. The germline CDR1 and CDR2 sequences are SGHTA and FQGNSA. The CDR3 is 15 amino acids. The V end was cut by 5 bases, the J end by 1 base, with 13 bases between. Method: immunoSEQ multiplex PCR; TCRdb's copy keeps in-frame clones and lacks some. The data contain fewer than 200,000 clones, around 94% of them seen just once; the ten biggest clones take up more than 9%. On this clone itself: The target antigen is unknown.

Whole-study findings and limits: At baseline, just a handful of AZD1222 recipients tested seropositive.

The gene calls are TRBV7-2 and TRBJ2-3; D could derive from TRBD1 or TRBD2 (5 bases each). The source material was peripheral blood, sampled on day 0 of AZD1222 vaccination. The origin of this receptor is an adult in good health. CDR3 residues: CASSLRLGRTDTQYF. The DNA of the CDR3 is TGTGCCAGCAGCCTCCGACTGGGACGCACAGATACGCAGTATTTT.